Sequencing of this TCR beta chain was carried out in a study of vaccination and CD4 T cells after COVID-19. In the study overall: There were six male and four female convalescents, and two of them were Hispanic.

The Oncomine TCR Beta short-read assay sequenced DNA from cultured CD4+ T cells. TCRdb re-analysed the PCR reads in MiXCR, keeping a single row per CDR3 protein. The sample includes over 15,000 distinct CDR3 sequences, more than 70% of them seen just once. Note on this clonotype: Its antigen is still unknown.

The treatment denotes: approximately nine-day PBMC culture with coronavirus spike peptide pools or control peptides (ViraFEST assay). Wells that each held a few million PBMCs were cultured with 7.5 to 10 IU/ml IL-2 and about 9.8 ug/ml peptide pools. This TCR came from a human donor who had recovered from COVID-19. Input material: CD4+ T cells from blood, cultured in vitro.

The chain's CDR3 is CATSDPQQGMGDGYTF. Here the CDR3 DNA reads TGTGCCACCAGTGATCCTCAACAGGGGATGGGAGATGGCTACACCTTC. This chain joins TRBV24-1 and TRBJ1-2; TRBD1 matches at 7 bases. The CDR3 totals 16 residues. Looked up from germline, CDR1 is KGHDR and CDR2 is SFDVKD. The ends lost 3 bases at V and 6 bases at J; junction bases unmatched: 12.